Listed here are 29 T cell receptor beta chains from one sample, sequenced in a study of cytomegalovirus exposure and HLA in healthy donors. 60 Vbeta and 13 Jbeta primers were used in PCR. Profiled with immunoSEQ multiplex PCR; TCRdb holds only in-frame clones, not every one. The data show 160,000 or so clones, roughly 82% seen once. The material sequenced was PBMCs. The receptors stem from a woman between 45 and 60 years old in good health and CMV-seropositive.

The V call is TRBV7-2, the J call TRBJ2-3; D unclear. Trimming removed 6 bases at V and 6 bases at J, with 13 bases between. This CDR3 spans 13 amino acids. Looked up from germline, CDR1 is SGHTA and CDR2 is FQGNSA. CDR3 DNA sequence: TGTGCCAGCAGTTACGAGTACCTGGATACGCAGTATTTT. It yields the protein CASSYEYLDTQYF.

The chain couples TRBV10-1 to TRBJ2-3, with D hard to call. The CDR3 sequence is 13 residues long. With 2 bases removed from V and 2 bases from J, the gap between germline ends came to 5 bases. CDR1 is WNHNN and CDR2 is SYGVQD in the germline V gene (reference sequence). CDR3 in DNA: TGCGCCAGCAGTGAGGGCCTCACAGATACGCAGTATTTT. This sequence encodes CASSEGLTDTQYF.

The V gene is TRBV21-1, the J gene TRBJ1-5; the table's D gene call, TRBD1, was not cross checked with the DNA. TRBV21-1 is assigned pseudogene status. The CDR3 contains 15 residues. Here the CDR3 reads CASSKLGDRGEPQHF. As DNA, the CDR3 is TGTGCCAGCAGCAAATTGGGGGACAGAGGGGAGCCCCAGCATTTT.

V usage is TRBV28 and J usage is TRBJ2-3; the D gene is possibly TRBD2 (6 bases). The V end was cut by 2 bases, the J end by 5 bases, with 11 bases between. CDR3 size: 14 residues. Germline CDR1 reads MDHEN; CDR2 reads SYDVKM. The DNA of the CDR3 is TGTGCCAGCAGTTTAGGCGGGGATGTAGATACGCAGTATTTT. It is translated as CASSLGGDVDTQYF. The variable domain in full, completed from reference TRBV28 and TRBJ2-3, reads DVKVTQSSRYLVKRTGEKVFLECVQDMDHENMFWYRQDPGLGLRLIYFSYDVKMKEKGDIPEGYSVSREKKERFSLILESASTNQTSMYLCASSLGGDVDTQYFGPGTRLTVL.

This rearrangement joins TRBV11-3 to TRBJ2-6; D is unclear. Germline-derived CDR1 and CDR2 are SGHNT and YENEEA. The CDR3 spans 17 residues. V was cut by 2 bases and J by 0 bases, with 11 bases left in between. CDR3: CASSLRRQRSGANVLTF. The CDR3 DNA reads as TGTGCCAGCAGCTTAAGGCGGCAACGCTCTGGGGCCAACGTCCTGACTTTC.

The V call is TRBV5-6, the J call TRBJ2-2; 9 bases align to TRBD2. This CDR3 is 14 amino acids long. V shed 4 bases, J shed 8 bases, and the junction held 6 bases outside the gene matches. The germline V gene encodes CDR1 SGHDT and CDR2 YYEEEE. The CDR3: CASSPAGGAGELFF. CDR3 DNA: TGTGCCAGCAGCCCGGCGGGAGGGGCGGGGGAGCTGTTTTTT.

This chain uses TRBV4-3 with TRBJ1-5; 7 bases align to TRBD1. The CDR3 length is 15 residues. Germline CDR1 reads LGHNA; CDR2 reads YSLEER. The V segment lost 3 bases and the J segment 7 bases; nucleotides outside the gene matches: 9. The CDR3 DNA reads TGCGCCAGCAGCCACTCGGTAACAGGGGAGCAGCCCCAGCATTTT. It yields the protein CASSHSVTGEQPQHF.

V gene TRBV2 combines with J gene TRBJ1-4; a weak D match, TRBD1 (5 bases). V lost 0 bases and J 4 bases, leaving 9 bases between the germline ends. CDR1 and CDR2 (germline): SNHLY, FYNNEI. CDR3 length equals 15 residues. DNA for the CDR3: TGTGCCAGCAGTGAAGCCCTAGGGGTTAATGAAAAACTGTTTTTT. Residues: CASSEALGVNEKLFF.

V is TRBV5-1 and J is TRBJ2-3, with TRBD1 matching 9 bases. CDR3 length: 15 residues. The trim removed 2 bases at V and 2 bases at J, leaving 3 bases unmatched. Looked up from germline, CDR1 is SGHRS and CDR2 is YFSETQ. In DNA form, the CDR3 reads TGCGCCAGCAGCTTCGGGACAGGGTACACAGATACGCAGTATTTT. Protein product: CASSFGTGYTDTQYF.

V and J are TRBV5-1 and TRBJ2-6, with TRBD1 identical over 9 bases. Per the germline V gene, CDR1 is SGHRS and CDR2 is YFSETQ. V was pared by 4 bases and J by 4 bases, with 12 bases of the junction left unmatched. The CDR3 is 18 amino acids. The CDR3, as DNA: TGCGCCAGCAGCACGGGGACAGGGCCCTCTATGGGGGCCAACGTCCTGACTTTC. Its translation: CASSTGTGPSMGANVLTF. Full variable domain (missing parts from reference TRBV5-1 and TRBJ2-6): KAGVTQTPRYLIKTRGQQVTLSCSPISGHRSVSWYQQTPGQGLQFLFEYFSETQRNKGNFPGRFSGRQFSNSRSEMNVSTLELGDSALYLCASSTGTGPSMGANVLTFGAGSRLTVL.

V usage is TRBV29-1 and J usage is TRBJ2-7; TRBD2 matches at 11 bases. Germline assignment: CDR1 SQVTM and CDR2 ANQGSEA. The V and J ends lost 5 bases and 7 bases, in that order; junction bases with no gene match: 16. The CDR3 has 16 amino acids. CDR3 sequence reads: CSVLATSGDRSREQYF. CDR3 nucleotide sequence: TGCAGCGTTCTCGCGACTAGCGGGGACCGTTCGCGTGAGCAGTACTTC.

This sequence joins TRBV7-8 and TRBJ2-1, with 8 bases aligning to TRBD1. V gave up 1 base and J gave up 5 bases; unmatched junction bases: 7. Germline values: CDR1 SGHVS, CDR2 FQNEAQ. The CDR3 loop spans 16 amino acids. The CDR3 DNA follows: TGTGCCAGCAGCTTAGACGACAGGGGTGCGGACAATGAGCAGTTCTTC. It is translated as CASSLDDRGADNEQFF.

This clone was observed a handful of times. The chain employs TRBV5-4 and TRBJ2-7; 10 nucleotides agree with TRBD2. This CDR3 has 15 residues. Germline-derived CDR1 and CDR2 are SGHNT and YYREEE (reference sequence). Germline trimming cut 0 bases from V and 4 bases from J; bases unmatched to any gene: 4. CDR3 nucleotide sequence: TGTGCCAGCAGCTTGGGAGCTAGCGGGGGTTACGAGCAGTACTTC. This translates into CASSLGASGGYEQYF.

V usage is TRBV5-5 and J usage is TRBJ1-1, with D perhaps matching TRBD1 (5 bases). In germline, CDR1 is SGHKS, CDR2 YYEKEE (reference sequence). With 3 bases removed from V and 8 bases from J, the gap between germline ends came to 26 bases. The CDR3 extends over 17 amino acids. The CDR3 spells CASSSLPPRAILTEAFF. CDR3 in DNA: TGTGCCAGCAGCTCCTTACCCCCCAGGGCCATCCTGACGGAAGCTTTCTTT.

The chain uses TRBV4-3 and TRBJ2-7; maybe TRBD1 (5 bases). From germline, CDR1 is LGHNA and CDR2 YSLEER. The CDR3 is 12 residues long. V lost 3 bases to trimming and J lost 6 bases, with 9 bases between them. The CDR3, as DNA: TGCGCCAGCAGCCAGGGGCCTGGCGAGCAGTACTTC. Translation: CASSQGPGEQYF.

The V and J genes are TRBV7-2 and TRBJ2-1; 9 bases match TRBD1. Trimming cost V 5 bases and J 9 bases; bases outside gene matches: 8. The CDR3 is 14 residues long. Germline V gene lookup returns CDR1 SGHTA and CDR2 FQGNSA. CDR3 sequence (DNA): TGTGCCAGCAGCGCAAGGACAGGGGAGGGTGAGCAGTTCTTC. Its protein product is CASSARTGEGEQFF.

V usage is TRBV7-2 and J usage is TRBJ2-7; 8 bases match TRBD2. Germline lookup yields CDR1 SGHTA and CDR2 FQGNSA. This CDR3 region has 16 residues. With 5 bases clipped from V and 0 bases from J, the junction kept 9 bases outside the gene matches. CDR3 in amino acids: CASSPSGGGPSYEQYF. In DNA form, the CDR3 reads TGTGCCAGCAGCCCCTCGGGGGGGGGCCCCTCCTACGAGCAGTACTTC.

The rearrangement uses TRBV6-1 and TRBJ1-1, with 12 nucleotides matching TRBD1. J gave up 5 bases and V 0 bases, and 13 bases lay outside the gene matches. CDR1 MNHNS and CDR2 SASEGT come from the germline V gene. The CDR3 contains 19 residues. In DNA form, the CDR3 reads TGTGCCAGCAGTGAAGCGCTTCGGGACCGGGACAGGGGGCGGACTGAAGCTTTCTTT. Translating it yields CASSEALRDRDRGRTEAFF.

This clone came up a few times. The chain couples TRBV7-2 to TRBJ2-3, with D unresolved. Germline-derived CDR1 and CDR2 are SGHTA and FQGNSA. Trimming cost V 5 bases and J 3 bases, with 6 bases left between them. CDR3 length: 12 residues. The CDR3 loop reads CASSPGTDTQYF. In DNA, the CDR3 is TGTGCCAGCAGCCCCGGGACAGATACGCAGTATTTT. Full variable domain (missing parts from reference TRBV7-2 and TRBJ2-3): GAGVSQSPSNKVTEKGKDVELRCDPISGHTALYWYRQSLGQGLEFLIYFQGNSAPDKSGLPSDRFSAERTGGSVSTLTIQRTQQEDSAVYLCASSPGTDTQYFGPGTRLTVL.

CDR3 sequence: CASSQVSGLSSYEQYF. CDR3 DNA: TGCGCCAGCAGCCAAGTAAGCGGGCTTAGCTCCTACGAGCAGTACTTC. The V gene is TRBV4-1, the J gene TRBJ2-5; tentative D call: TRBD2 (6 bases). Judging by the DNA end, TRBJ2-7 fits better; the J call may be wrong. CDR3 size: 16 residues. Germline V gene sequence: CDR1 MGHRA, CDR2 YSYEKL.

Concerning this clone itself: At one of its ends the junction is not consistent with the germline gene, which may arise from a read error. The chain couples TRBV7-9 to TRBJ1-2; 8 bases fit TRBD1. The CDR3 totals 14 residues. Germline V gives CDR1 SEHNR, CDR2 FQNEAQ (reference sequence). CDR3 protein: CSSSSNRGNYGYTF. The CDR3 region has the DNA TGTTCCAGCAGCTCGAACAGGGGGAACTATGGCTACACCTTC.

Here the CDR3 reads CASSPPAGARNTEAFF. The CDR3 DNA reads TGCGCCAGCAGCCCCCCTGCAGGGGCCAGGAACACTGAAGCTTTCTTT. This chain uses TRBV5-1 with TRBJ1-1, with D perhaps matching TRBD1 (6 bases). Germline values: CDR1 SGHRS, CDR2 YFSETQ. CDR3 length equals 16 residues. Trimming stripped 4 bases from V and 1 base from J, with 17 bases between.

The gene calls are TRBV10-2 and TRBJ1-1, with D possibly being TRBD1 (5 bases). V lost 3 bases to trimming and J lost 4 bases, with 15 bases between them. Looked up from germline, CDR1 is WSHSY and CDR2 is SAAADI. CDR3 length equals 15 residues. CDR3 sequence: CASSDFGGVFTEAFF. As DNA, the CDR3 is TGCGCCAGCAGTGATTTCGGGGGGGTGTTCACTGAAGCTTTCTTT.

The CDR3 is CASSLQGGNTEAFF. CDR3 bases: TGTGCCAGCAGCTTACAGGGTGGGAACACTGAAGCTTTCTTT. The chain combines TRBV7-2 with TRBJ1-1; D is perhaps TRBD1 (5 bases). The CDR3 covers 14 residues. Germline V gene sequence: CDR1 SGHTA, CDR2 FQGNSA. V was pared by 2 bases and J by 1 base, with 8 bases between. Full variable domain (rest looked up from reference TRBV7-2 and TRBJ1-1): GAGVSQSPSNKVTEKGKDVELRCDPISGHTALYWYRQSLGQGLEFLIYFQGNSAPDKSGLPSDRFSAERTGGSVSTLTIQRTQQEDSAVYLCASSLQGGNTEAFFGQGTRLTVV.

The CDR3 loop reads CASNPLLAGGNHEQYF. For the CDR3, the DNA is TGCGCCAGCAACCCCCTTTTAGCGGGGGGAAATCACGAGCAGTACTTC. The V gene is TRBV10-2, the J gene TRBJ2-7; 10 nucleotides agree with TRBD2. J gave up 5 bases and V 7 bases, and 14 bases lay outside the gene matches. The length of the CDR3 is 16 residues. The V gene's germline CDR1 is WSHSY and CDR2 SAAADI.

The chain employs TRBV7-6 and TRBJ2-2; 9 bases are a match to TRBD2. Trimming took 3 bases from V and 7 from J; bases not matched to a gene: 9. This CDR3 contains 16 residues. Germline-derived CDR1 and CDR2 are SGHVS and FNYEAQ. CDR3 in amino acids: CASSLGRGGQSGELFF. In nucleotides, the CDR3 is TGTGCCAGCAGCTTGGGGCGGGGGGGCCAGAGCGGGGAGCTGTTTTTT.

This clone was counted between two and nine times. The rearrangement joins TRBV28 to TRBJ2-7; tentative D call: TRBD1 (5 bases). There are 13 residues in the CDR3. Trimming stripped 5 bases from V and 3 bases from J, with 11 bases between. The V gene's germline CDR1 is MDHEN and CDR2 SYDVKM. The CDR3 bases are TGTGCCAGCAGTCATGACAGAGTCTACGAGCAGTACTTC. This encodes CASSHDRVYEQYF.

The rearrangement joins TRBV7-2 to TRBJ2-3; TRBD2 might be the D (7 bases). CDR3 size: 16 residues. The V and J ends lost 1 base and 2 bases respectively, with 13 bases between them. Germline V gene sequence: CDR1 SGHTA, CDR2 FQGNSA. The CDR3 here is CASSLEGAGATDTQYF. In nucleotides, the CDR3 is TGTGCCAGCAGCTTAGAAGGGGCGGGGGCCACAGATACGCAGTATTTT.

The chain uses TRBV5-4 and TRBJ1-1, with D maybe TRBD1 (6 bases). This CDR3 comprises 13 residues. Per germline, CDR1 SGHNT and CDR2 YYREEE (reference sequence). The germline V and J ends were trimmed by 2 bases and 7 bases, with 12 bases remaining between them. The CDR3 loop reads CASSFGDIREAFF. The CDR3 bases are TGTGCCAGCAGCTTTGGGGACATCCGTGAAGCTTTCTTT.